These T cell receptor beta chains were read from a single sample in a study of blood T cell repertoires in COVID-19. TCRdb keeps only in-frame clones here, not all; method: immunoSEQ multiplex PCR. The sample has some 150,000 clones, 75% to 90% seen once; the top ten hold about 4%. Sequencing input: peripheral blood. These receptors were obtained from a woman aged 60-75 years with active or convalescent COVID-19. Both conserved end residues are part of each CDR3. The D gene is left open where the match is weak. Clone size is stated in some rows and not others, as once, few, many or a class when expanded.

-	TRBV11-2	few	TRBJ1-5	TGTGCCAGCAGCTTAGGACAGTTAGGCAATCAGCCCCAGCATTTT	CASSLGQLGNQPQHF
-	TRBV18	-	TRBJ2-5	TGTGCCAGCTCACCACCGCAGCAAGAGACCCAGTACTTC	CASSPPQQETQYF
-	TRBV2	-	TRBJ2-3	TGTGCCAGCAGTATCCCTGAGGAGGGTACGCAGTATTTT	CASSIPEEGTQYF
-	TRBV12-3/TRBV12-4	-	TRBJ2-3	TGTGCCAGCAGTTTTAGTACAGATACGCAGTATTTT	CASSFSTDTQYF
-	TRBV6-5	-	TRBJ1-1	TGTGCCAGCAGTTACTCTAACGCAGGGTTTGACACTGAAGCTTTCTTT	CASSYSNAGFDTEAFF
-	TRBV2	-	TRBJ1-1	TGTGCCAGCAGTGGCCTACAGGGGAACACTGAAGCTTTCTTT	CASSGLQGNTEAFF
TRBD1	TRBV19	few	TRBJ1-2	TGTGCCAGTAGAGGTACGACAGGGGGCTGGGATGGCTACACCTTC	CASRGTTGGWDGYTF
-	TRBV4-1	-	TRBJ1-5	TGCGCCAGCAGCCAACAGGACGGGGGGCAGCCCCAGCATTTT	CASSQQDGGQPQHF
TRBD1	TRBV3-1/TRBV3-2	-	TRBJ1-1	TGTGCCAGCAGCCTGGACAGGGGGAACACTGAAGCTTTCTTT	CASSLDRGNTEAFF
TRBD1	TRBV19	-	TRBJ1-2	TGTGCCACCAACCCCACGACAGGGGGCGATGGCTACACCTTC	CATNPTTGGDGYTF
TRBD1	TRBV2	-	TRBJ1-5	TGTGCCAGCAGTTCGGGACAGGGGCGCAATCAGCCCCAGCATTTT	CASSSGQGRNQPQHF
-	TRBV6-5	-	TRBJ2-2	TGTGCCAGCAGGGCTAGCGCGAACACCGGGGAGCTGTTTTTT	CASRASANTGELFF
TRBD1	TRBV18	-	TRBJ1-1	TGTGCCAGCTCACTCTCGGACAGGGAGGGTGAAGCTTTCTTT	CASSLSDREGEAFF
TRBD1	TRBV4-3	-	TRBJ2-3	TGCGCCAGCAGCCAAGATGGGACAGCGGTAAGCACAGATACGCAGTATTTT	CASSQDGTAVSTDTQYF
TRBD1	TRBV3-1/TRBV3-2	few	TRBJ1-5	TGTGCCAGCAGCCAAGACCAATTTGGACAGGCCCAGCATTTT	CASSQDQFGQAQHF
TRBD1	TRBV6-5	-	TRBJ2-7	TGTGCCAGCAGTTACTCCGGACAGGGGGCTTACGAGCAGTACTTC	CASSYSGQGAYEQYF
TRBD1	TRBV7-9	-	TRBJ2-2	TGTGCCAGCAGCTACGGACAGGGAAGCGGAACCGGGGAGCTGTTTTTT	CASSYGQGSGTGELFF
-	TRBV9	-	TRBJ2-3	TGTGCCAGCAGCGTAGAAACAGGGCGCGCAGATACGCAGTATTTT	CASSVETGRADTQYF
TRBD1	TRBV7-2	-	TRBJ1-2	TGTGCCAGCAGCTTAGGGGACAGCAGATTTAACTATGGCTACACCTTC	CASSLGDSRFNYGYTF
-	TRBV20-1	-	TRBJ2-3	TGCAGTGCTCTCTACCGAGATACGCAGTATTTT	CSALYRDTQYF
TRBD1	TRBV11-2	-	TRBJ1-1	TGTGCCAGCAGCCCTCTGACAGGGAGTATGAACACTGAAGCTTTCTTT	CASSPLTGSMNTEAFF
-	TRBV4-3	-	TRBJ1-5	TGCGCCAGCAGCCAAGATCGGAGGCAGCCCCAGCATTTT	CASSQDRRQPQHF
TRBD1	TRBV18	many	TRBJ1-2	TGTGCCAGCTCACCTGGACAGGATCCTAACTATGGCTACACCTTC	CASSPGQDPNYGYTF
-	TRBV7-9	-	TRBJ2-4	TGTGCCAGCAGCTGGGGCCGGGCCAAAAACATTCAGTACTTC	CASSWGRAKNIQYF
-	TRBV3-1/TRBV3-2	once	TRBJ2-5	TGTGCCAGCAGCCAAGGCTATTACCAAGAGACCCAGTACTTC	CASSQGYYQETQYF
TRBD1	TRBV18	-	TRBJ1-4	TGTGCCAGCTCCCCAGGGGGGAGTGAAAAACTGTTTTTT	CASSPGGSEKLFF
TRBD2	TRBV4-3	-	TRBJ2-1	TGCGCCAGCAGCCACTCCGGGACTAGCGGGGGGAAAAATCGTGAGCAGTTCTTC	CASSHSGTSGGKNREQFF
-	TRBV29-1	-	TRBJ2-5	TGCAGCGTTGAAGGGAGACAGAGCCAAGAGACCCAGTACTTC	CSVEGRQSQETQYF
TRBD1	TRBV12-3/TRBV12-4	-	TRBJ1-2	TGTGCCAGCAGGGGACAGGGAGACTATGGCTACACCTTC	CASRGQGDYGYTF
-	TRBV10-3	-	TRBJ1-3	TGTGCCATCCGGAGGGTCACGGGGACGGGCTCTGGAAACACCATATATTTT	CAIRRVTGTGSGNTIYF
-	TRBV7-9	-	TRBJ2-2	TGTGCCAGCAGCTTAGCCGGGGGTACTTTGGACGGTACCGGGGAGCTGTTTTTT	CASSLAGGTLDGTGELFF
-	TRBV2	-	TRBJ1-1	TGTGCCAGCAGTGAAGCGGCCGCGAACACTGAAGCTTTCTTT	CASSEAAANTEAFF
TRBD1	TRBV19	few	TRBJ1-6	TGTGCCAGTAAAGCAGGACAGGGTTTGGATTCACCCCTCCACTTT	CASKAGQGLDSPLHF
TRBD2	TRBV7-8	-	TRBJ2-1	TGTGCCAGCACCCTAGACCCCCAGCGGGGGGCCTTAGAGCAGTTCTTC	CASTLDPQRGALEQFF
TRBD1	TRBV7-9	-	TRBJ1-1	TGTGCCAGCAGCTTAGACAGGGGGTACACTGAAGCTTTCTTT	CASSLDRGYTEAFF
-	TRBV4-3	-	TRBJ2-5	TGCGCCAGCAGCCAAGGACAGTCGGGGACCCAGTACTTC	CASSQGQSGTQYF
TRBD2	TRBV14	-	TRBJ2-1	TGTGCCAGCAGCCAAGATCGGGCTAGCGGGCAGTTCTTC	CASSQDRASGQFF
-	TRBV7-9	-	TRBJ2-1	TGTGCCAGCAGCCGGCGCGGAACGGTCTACAATGAGCAGTTCTTC	CASSRRGTVYNEQFF
TRBD2	TRBV4-1	-	TRBJ2-1	TGCGCCAGCAGCTCCGGGACTAGCGGGGGAGAGGAGCAGTTCTTC	CASSSGTSGGEEQFF
-	TRBV6-5	once	TRBJ1-1	TGTGCCAGCAGTTACTCCGGCCAGGCGAACACTGAAGCTTTCTTT	CASSYSGQANTEAFF
TRBD1	TRBV19	once	TRBJ2-5	TGTGCCAGTAGTATCTTCGGGACAGGGGAAGAGACCCAGTACTTC	CASSIFGTGEETQYF
TRBD2	TRBV14	-	TRBJ2-5	TGTGCCAGCAGCCAACGACTAGCGGGGTCGGGGACCCAGTACTTC	CASSQRLAGSGTQYF
-	TRBV3-1/TRBV3-2	-	TRBJ2-5	TGTGCCAGCAGCCAAGATCTGGCCAGCCAAGAGACCCAGTACTTC	CASSQDLASQETQYF
TRBD1	TRBV19	-	TRBJ1-3	TGTGCCAGTAGTAACGCGGACAGGGAAATCGCCATATATTTT	CASSNADREIAIYF
-	TRBV6-6	-	TRBJ1-3	TGTGCCAGCAGTAGAGCCTCTGGAAACACCATATATTTT	CASSRASGNTIYF
TRBD2	TRBV3-1/TRBV3-2	-	TRBJ2-3	TGTGCCAGCAGCCGAAGGACTAGCGGGGGAGGAACAGATACGCAGTATTTT	CASSRRTSGGGTDTQYF
TRBD1	TRBV3-1/TRBV3-2	-	TRBJ2-5	TGTGCCAGCAGCCCTCCACAGGGGCGATGGGGAGAGACCCAGTACTTC	CASSPPQGRWGETQYF